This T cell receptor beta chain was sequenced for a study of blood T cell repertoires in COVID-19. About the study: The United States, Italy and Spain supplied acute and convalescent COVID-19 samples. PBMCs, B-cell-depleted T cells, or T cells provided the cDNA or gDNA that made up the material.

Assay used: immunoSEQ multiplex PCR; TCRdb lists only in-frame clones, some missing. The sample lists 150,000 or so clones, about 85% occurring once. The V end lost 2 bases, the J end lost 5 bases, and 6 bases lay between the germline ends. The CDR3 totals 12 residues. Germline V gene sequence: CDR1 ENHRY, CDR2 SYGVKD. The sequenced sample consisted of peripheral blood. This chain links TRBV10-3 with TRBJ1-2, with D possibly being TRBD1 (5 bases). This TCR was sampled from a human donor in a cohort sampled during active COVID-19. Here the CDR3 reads CAISEGAYGYTF. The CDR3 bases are TGTGCCATCAGTGAGGGGGCTTATGGCTACACCTTC.